The entry that follows covers one T cell receptor beta chain sequence. Data came from immunoSEQ multiplex PCR; TCRdb stores just in-frame clones and leaves some out. This sample has fewer than 700,000 clones, with about 88% found just once. The sample is drawn from a study of blood T cell repertoires in COVID-19. Study as a whole: The United States, Italy and Spain were the sources of the acute and convalescent COVID-19 samples.

V was shortened by 1 base and J by 4 bases, with 12 bases between the two germline ends. The CDR3 extends over 15 amino acids. Germline CDR1 and CDR2: SGHAT and FQNNGV. The chain is built from TRBV11-2 and TRBJ2-3; D is perhaps TRBD2 (5 bases). The sequenced material came from peripheral blood. The TCR was taken from a woman aged 45-60 years with COVID-19, enrolled during active disease. CDR3 sequence: CASSLGTGVPDTQYF. DNA of the CDR3: TGTGCCAGCAGCTTAGGGACCGGGGTACCAGATACGCAGTATTTT. Full variable domain (outside the CDR3, taken from reference TRBV11-2 and TRBJ2-3): EAGVAQSPRYKIIEKRQSVAFWCNPISGHATLYWYQQILGQGPKLLIQFQNNGVVDDSQLPKDRFSAERLKGVDSTLKIQPAKLEDSAVYLCASSLGTGVPDTQYFGPGTRLTVL.